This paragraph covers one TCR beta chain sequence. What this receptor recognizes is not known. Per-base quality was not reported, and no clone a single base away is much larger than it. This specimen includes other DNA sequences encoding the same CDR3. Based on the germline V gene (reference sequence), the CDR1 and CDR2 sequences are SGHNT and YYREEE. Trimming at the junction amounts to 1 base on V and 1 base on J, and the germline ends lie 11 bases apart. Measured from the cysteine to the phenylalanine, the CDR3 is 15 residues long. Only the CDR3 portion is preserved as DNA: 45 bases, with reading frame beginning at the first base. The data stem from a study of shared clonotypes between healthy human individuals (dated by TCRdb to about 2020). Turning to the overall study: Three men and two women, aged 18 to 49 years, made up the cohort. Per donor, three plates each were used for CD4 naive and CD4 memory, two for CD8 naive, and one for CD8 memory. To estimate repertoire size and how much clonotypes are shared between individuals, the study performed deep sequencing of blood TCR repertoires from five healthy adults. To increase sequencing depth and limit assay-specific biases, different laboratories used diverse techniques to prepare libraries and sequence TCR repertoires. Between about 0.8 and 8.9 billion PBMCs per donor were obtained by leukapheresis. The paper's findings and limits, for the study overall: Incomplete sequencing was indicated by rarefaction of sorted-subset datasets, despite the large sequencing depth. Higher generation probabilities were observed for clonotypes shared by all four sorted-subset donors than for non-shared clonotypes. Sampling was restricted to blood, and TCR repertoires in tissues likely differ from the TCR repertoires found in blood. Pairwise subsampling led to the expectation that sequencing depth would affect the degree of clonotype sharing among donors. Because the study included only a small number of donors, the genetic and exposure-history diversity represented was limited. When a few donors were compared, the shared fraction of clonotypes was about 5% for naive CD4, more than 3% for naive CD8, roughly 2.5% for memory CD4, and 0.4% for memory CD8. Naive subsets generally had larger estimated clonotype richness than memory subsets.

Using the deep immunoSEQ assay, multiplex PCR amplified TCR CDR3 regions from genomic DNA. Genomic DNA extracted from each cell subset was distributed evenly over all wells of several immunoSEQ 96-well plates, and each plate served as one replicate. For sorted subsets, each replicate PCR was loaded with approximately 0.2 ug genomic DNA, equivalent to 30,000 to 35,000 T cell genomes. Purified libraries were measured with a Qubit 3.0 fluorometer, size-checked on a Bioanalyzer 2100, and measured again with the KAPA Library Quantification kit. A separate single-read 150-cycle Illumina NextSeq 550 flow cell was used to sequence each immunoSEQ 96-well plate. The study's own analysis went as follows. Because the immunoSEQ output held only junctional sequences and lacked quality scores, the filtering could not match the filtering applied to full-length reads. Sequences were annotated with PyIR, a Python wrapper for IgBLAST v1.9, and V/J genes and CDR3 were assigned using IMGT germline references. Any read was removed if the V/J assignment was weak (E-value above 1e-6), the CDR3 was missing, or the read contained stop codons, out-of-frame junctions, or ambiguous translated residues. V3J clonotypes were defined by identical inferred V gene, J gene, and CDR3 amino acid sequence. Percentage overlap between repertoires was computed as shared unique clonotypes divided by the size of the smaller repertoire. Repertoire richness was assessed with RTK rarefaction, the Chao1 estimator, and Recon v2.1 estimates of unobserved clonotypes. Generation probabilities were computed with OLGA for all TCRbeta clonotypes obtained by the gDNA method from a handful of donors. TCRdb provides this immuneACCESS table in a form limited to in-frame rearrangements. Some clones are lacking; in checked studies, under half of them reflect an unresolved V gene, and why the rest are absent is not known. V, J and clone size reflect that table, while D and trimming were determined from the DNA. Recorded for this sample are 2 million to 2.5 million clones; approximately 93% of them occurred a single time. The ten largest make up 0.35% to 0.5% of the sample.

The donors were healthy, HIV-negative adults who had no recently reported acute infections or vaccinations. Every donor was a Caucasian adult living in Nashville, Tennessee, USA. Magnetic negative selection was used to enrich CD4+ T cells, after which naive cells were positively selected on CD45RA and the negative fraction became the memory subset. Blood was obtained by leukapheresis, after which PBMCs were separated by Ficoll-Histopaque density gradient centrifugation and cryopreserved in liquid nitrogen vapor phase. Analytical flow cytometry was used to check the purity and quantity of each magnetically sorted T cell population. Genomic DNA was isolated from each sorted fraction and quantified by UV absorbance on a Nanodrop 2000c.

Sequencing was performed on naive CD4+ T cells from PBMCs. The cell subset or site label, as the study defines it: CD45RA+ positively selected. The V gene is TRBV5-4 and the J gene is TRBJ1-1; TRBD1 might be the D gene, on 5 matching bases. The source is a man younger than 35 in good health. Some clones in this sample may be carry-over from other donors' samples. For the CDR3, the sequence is CASSLRQGTNTEAFF. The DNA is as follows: TGTGCCAGCAGCTTGAGGCAGGGTACGAACACTGAAGCTTTCTTT.